The 10 T cell receptor beta chains below all came from one sample that was sequenced in a study of T cells after yellow fever vaccination. MiXCR, run by TCRdb on the 5' RACE reads, gives a single entry per CDR3 protein. The repertoire consists of over 100,000 distinct CDR3 sequences, with 8% to 9.5% occurring once and the leading ten covering less than 30%. The source material was CD8+ T cells sorted from PBMCs, sampled 45 days after the yellow fever booster vaccination. Source of these receptors: a man aged 25-45 years who received the YFV17D yellow fever vaccine.

This clonotype was observed many times. The chain carries TRBV12-3 or TRBV12-4 and TRBJ2-1; unclear D gene. The CDR3 covers 12 residues. V shed 3 bases and J shed 10 bases, with 10 bases lying between them. The CDR3 nucleotides read TGTGCCAGCAGTTTTGGGGTCGGAGAGCAGTTCTTC. It codes for CASSFGVGEQFF.

The chain uses TRBV5-5 and TRBJ1-2; a possible D gene is TRBD1 (5 bases). The germline CDR1 and CDR2 sequences are SGHKS and YYEKEE (reference sequence). CDR3 size: 14 residues. V was pared by 5 bases and J by 4 bases, with 15 bases between. The CDR3 reads CASRNPGDSYGYTF. CDR3 DNA sequence: TGTGCCAGCAGAAACCCGGGAGACAGCTATGGCTACACCTTC.

This clonotype was detected many times. The genes are TRBV6-5 and TRBJ2-3, with D perhaps matching TRBD2 (5 bases). The V and J ends lost 2 bases and 3 bases respectively, with 12 bases between them. Germline CDR1 reads MNHEY; CDR2 reads SVGAGI. The CDR3 is 15 amino acids. In DNA form, the CDR3 reads TGTGCCAGCAGTTACGATGTGACGGGAACAGATACGCAGTATTTT. The encoded protein is CASSYDVTGTDTQYF.

This clonotype was counted ten times or more. The chain combines TRBV20-1 with TRBJ2-1; 7 bases align to TRBD1. V gave up 5 bases and J gave up 12 bases; unmatched junction bases: 10. The CDR3 is made up of 12 amino acids. CDR1 is DFQATT, CDR2 SNEGSKA, per germline (reference sequence). The CDR3 bases are TGCAGTGCTGACACAGGGGCCGCGTTGCAGTTCTTC. This sequence encodes CSADTGAALQFF.

The chain has TRBV29-1 and TRBJ2-5, with 7 nucleotides matching TRBD2. Germline CDR1 reads SQVTM; CDR2 reads ANQGSEA. This CDR3 spans 13 amino acids. The ends lost 3 bases at V and 7 bases at J; junction bases unmatched: 8. The CDR3 DNA reads TGCAGCGTTGAGATGGGCGGGAGCGGGACCCAGTACTTC. This codes for CSVEMGGSGTQYF.

This clonotype was counted ten times or more. The chain links TRBV29-1 to TRBJ2-1; either TRBD1 or TRBD2 may supply D (5 bases each). Germline CDR1 is SQVTM and CDR2 is ANQGSEA. Trimming took 3 bases from V and 4 from J, leaving 16 bases between them. This CDR3 is 15 amino acids long. The CDR3 DNA reads TGCAGCGTTGACGGGGCGGCGCCTCGATACAATGAGCAGTTCTTC. Encoded protein: CSVDGAAPRYNEQFF.

There are a few counts of this clonotype. The gene calls are TRBV9 and TRBJ1-5, with D perhaps matching TRBD1 (5 bases). The V gene's germline CDR1 is SGDLS and CDR2 YYNGEE. The CDR3 is 15 amino acids. V lost 3 bases and J 5 bases, leaving 15 bases between the germline ends. In nucleotides, the CDR3 is TGTGCCAGCAGCGGGGGGACGGGGGGTTATCAGCCCCAGCATTTT. It is translated as CASSGGTGGYQPQHF.

This clonotype was detected many times. V gene TRBV9 combines with J gene TRBJ2-7, with D unresolved. CDR3 length: 14 residues. V was shortened by 2 bases and J by 0 bases, with 9 bases between the two germline ends. Germline CDR1 reads SGDLS; CDR2 reads YYNGEE. The CDR3 region has the DNA TGTGCCAGCAGCGTCGACTCCAGCTCCTACGAGCAGTACTTC. Protein sequence: CASSVDSSSYEQYF.

For this clonotype: This could be a read error, since a much larger clone is one nucleotide away. The conserved final phenylalanine or tryptophan is absent from the CDR3, which likely points to a read error. The limits of the CDR3 on the DNA are not certain, so only TCRdb's listed CDR3 is given. This chain uses TRBV21-1 with TRBJ2-1; TRBD1 is the table's D call and was not checked against the DNA. TRBV21-1 is a recognized pseudogene. Both ends counted, the CDR3 spans 16 residues. The CDR3 sequence: CASSTLGQGRHNEQFL.

This clonotype has a count of ten or more. The chain combines TRBV7-8 with TRBJ2-2; D not certain. The V and J ends lost 3 bases and 5 bases respectively, with 16 bases between them. The CDR3 is 16 amino acids. CDR1 is SGHVS, CDR2 FQNEAQ, per germline. CDR3 bases: TGTGCCAGCAGCTTGGGAACCGCCATTGGGACCGGGGAGCTGTTTTTT. Encoded protein: CASSLGTAIGTGELFF.